This entry lists 2 T cell receptor beta chains sequenced from one sample in a study of T cell responses to AZD1222 COVID-19 vaccine. The protocol was immunoSEQ multiplex PCR, while the TCRdb copy is restricted to in-frame clones and leaves out a portion. The sample carries some 150,000 clones, about nine tenths recorded once. This sample comprised peripheral blood, obtained on day 0 of AZD1222 vaccination. All receptors derive from an adult in good health.

The chain employs TRBV10-3 and TRBJ2-5; no reliable D call. Germline-derived CDR1 and CDR2 are ENHRY and SYGVKD. This CDR3 is built from 14 residues. Deletions cut 1 base from V and 1 base from J, with 7 bases between. The chain's CDR3 is CAISEYVTQETQYF. The CDR3 DNA follows: TGTGCCATCAGTGAGTATGTGACCCAAGAGACCCAGTACTTC.

This chain uses TRBV19 with TRBJ1-2; maybe TRBD1 (6 bases). V was shortened by 1 base and J by 6 bases, with 15 bases between the two germline ends. The CDR3 is 15 amino acids. CDR1 and CDR2 (germline): LNHDA, SQIVND (reference sequence). CDR3 sequence reads: CASSIGTGSGNGYTF. The CDR3 nucleotides read TGTGCCAGTAGTATAGGCACAGGGAGTGGTAATGGCTACACCTTC.